The 5 T cell receptor beta chains given below trace back to one sample, sequenced in a study of T cell responses to AZD1222 COVID-19 vaccine. The repertoire was sequenced with immunoSEQ multiplex PCR; TCRdb's copy has only in-frame clones and lacks some. The sample has 50,000 to 70,000 clones, 89% seen once. The sample here was peripheral blood, taken 28 days after the second AZD1222 dose. These receptors all stem from an adult who received the AZD1222 COVID-19 vaccine.

The V gene is TRBV27, the J gene TRBJ1-2; D not certain. Germline V gene data show CDR1 as MNHEY and CDR2 as SMNVEV (reference sequence). This CDR3 contains 14 residues. Trimming stripped 7 bases from V and 6 bases from J, with 18 bases between. CDR3 coding DNA: TGTGCCAGCAATCTTTCGGGAGGAGACCATGGCTACACCTTC. Translated, it gives CASNLSGGDHGYTF.

The gene calls are TRBV12-3 or TRBV12-4 and TRBJ1-3; no clear D gene. The CDR3 runs to 12 residues. Trimming took off 5 bases at V and 4 bases at J, with 6 bases between the two ends. The CDR3 sequence: CASSPTGNTIYF. CDR3 coding DNA: TGTGCCAGCAGTCCGACAGGAAACACCATATATTTT.

V gene TRBV7-9 combines with J gene TRBJ2-1; D might be TRBD2 (6 bases). Trimming stripped 7 bases from V and 8 bases from J, with 18 bases between. In germline, CDR1 is SEHNR, CDR2 FQNEAQ (reference sequence). This CDR3 has 14 amino acids. CDR3 sequence (DNA): TGTGCCAGCACCCCTGTCGGGGGTTCGGATGAGCAGTTCTTC. It is translated as CASTPVGGSDEQFF.

The gene calls are TRBV7-2 and TRBJ1-4; tentatively, D is TRBD1 (6 bases). Looked up from germline, CDR1 is SGHTA and CDR2 is FQGNSA. Trimming stripped 1 base from V and 8 bases from J, with 11 bases between. This CDR3 contains 14 residues. CDR3 region: CASSLGQGYEKLFF. CDR3 sequence (DNA): TGTGCCAGCAGCTTAGGTCAGGGGTACGAAAAACTGTTTTTT.

The chain joins TRBV5-4 to TRBJ1-3; 7 bases match TRBD1. The junction had 9 bases not matched to a gene; V was cut back by 4 bases and J by 2 bases. CDR1 is SGHNT, CDR2 YYREEE, per germline (reference sequence). This CDR3 has 16 amino acids. The CDR3 loop is CASSPQTGLTGNTIYF. CDR3 sequence (DNA): TGTGCCAGCAGCCCCCAGACAGGGCTTACTGGAAACACCATATATTTT.